This T cell receptor (beta chain) emerged from a study of shared clonotypes between healthy human individuals (dated by TCRdb to 2018 to 2021). Some background on the complete study: A few men and two women, aged 18 to 49 years, made up the cohort. For each donor, CD4 naive and CD4 memory were each run on three plates, CD8 naive on two plates, and CD8 memory on one plate. Leukapheresis yielded between about 0.85 and 10 billion PBMCs per donor. To estimate repertoire size and how much clonotypes are shared between individuals, the study performed deep sequencing of blood TCR repertoires from about five healthy adults. Different laboratories and diverse techniques were used to prepare libraries and sequence TCR repertoires, to increase sequencing depth and limit assay-specific biases.

Using the deep immunoSEQ assay, multiplex PCR amplified TCR CDR3 regions from genomic DNA. Extracted genomic DNA from each cell subset was spread evenly across all wells of several immunoSEQ 96-well plates, with each plate serving as a replicate. For sorted subsets, each replicate PCR was loaded with roughly 200 ng genomic DNA, equivalent to about 33,000 T cell genomes. Purified libraries were quantified with a Qubit 3.0 fluorometer, sized on a Bioanalyzer 2100, and re-quantified with the KAPA Library Quantification kit. Every immunoSEQ 96-well plate was sequenced on a separate single-read 150-cycle Illumina NextSeq 550 flow cell. The authors' analysis ran thus. The immunoSEQ output contained only junctional sequences without quality scores, so filtering could not match that applied to full-length reads. Sequences were annotated with PyIR, a Python wrapper for IgBLAST v1.9, using IMGT germline references to assign V/J genes and CDR3. Reads with weak V/J assignments (E-value above 1e-6), missing CDR3, stop codons, out-of-frame junctions, or ambiguous translated residues were removed. V3J clonotypes were defined by identical inferred V gene, J gene, and CDR3 amino acid sequence. Percentage overlap between repertoires was computed as shared unique clonotypes divided by the size of the smaller repertoire. RTK rarefaction, the Chao1 estimator, and Recon v2.1 estimates of unobserved clonotypes were used to assess repertoire richness. OLGA was used to compute generation probabilities for all TCRbeta clonotypes that the gDNA method yielded from a handful of donors. TCRdb carries this immuneACCESS record with in-frame sequences only. Its versions omit some clonotypes, under half of them owing to an unresolved V gene in the studies checked, with the rest unexplained. V, J and clone size are those of that table, while D and trimming were read from the DNA. This sample lists about 2.4 million clones; 80% to 95% were detected once. The ten largest clones take up 0.36% of the sample.

Worth noting for this clone: The antigen it recognizes is unknown. Base qualities are not at hand, and no much larger clone is one base apart.

Donors were healthy HIV-negative adults with no recently reported acute infections or vaccinations. All donors were Caucasian adults living in Nashville, Tennessee, USA. CD4+ T cells were enriched by magnetic negative selection; naive cells were then positively selected on CD45RA, and the negative fraction formed the memory subset. Blood was collected by leukapheresis, and PBMCs were isolated by Ficoll-Histopaque density gradient centrifugation and then cryopreserved in liquid nitrogen vapor phase. Purity and quantity of every magnetically sorted T cell population were checked by analytical flow cytometry. From each sorted fraction, genomic DNA was isolated and quantified by UV absorbance on a Nanodrop 2000c. Trimming removed 3 bases from V and 4 bases from J, leaving 15 bases between the germline ends. The CDR3 covers 15 residues, taking in both the cysteine and the phenylalanine. The only DNA kept is the CDR3, 45 bases in frame from the first base. CDR1 and CDR2 were assigned from the germline V gene as MDHEN and SYDVKM.

The research as a whole found: Incomplete sequencing was indicated by rarefaction of sorted-subset datasets, despite the large sequencing depth. Across four donors, about 5% of naive CD4, approximately 3.6% of naive CD8, under 2.5% of memory CD4, and about 0.4% of memory CD8 clonotypes were shared. Sampling was restricted to blood, and TCR repertoires in tissue are likely to differ from TCR repertoires in blood. Higher generation probabilities were observed for clonotypes shared by all four sorted-subset donors than for non-shared clonotypes. Based on pairwise subsampling, the degree of clonotype sharing among donors was expected to be affected by sequencing depth. Naive subsets generally had larger estimated clonotype richness than memory subsets. Because the study included a small number of donors, the genetic and exposure-history diversity represented was limited.

The sequence links TRBV28 to TRBJ2-5; a tentative D match to TRBD2 spans 5 bases. The specimen sequenced was naive CD4+ T cells from PBMCs. The cell subset or site label on this specimen signifies: CD45RA+ positively selected. The TCR comes from a man aged 18 to 35 in good health. Some clones in this sample may be carry-over from other donors' samples. The CDR3 protein: CASSFMDFGGETQYF. The nucleotides are TGTGCCAGCAGTTTTATGGATTTCGGAGGAGAGACCCAGTACTTC.